This is a list of T cell receptor beta chains from one sample in a study of siplizumab effects on memory and regulatory T cells. Clones were read by immunoSEQ multiplex PCR, and TCRdb kept only the in-frame ones, dropping some. Among about 100,000 clones listed, approximately 94% were seen once. The specimen was non-Treg CD4+ T cells sorted from blood. Receptor source: a human donor in good health. CDR3s include the opening cysteine and the closing phenylalanine or tryptophan. A D gene is named only where the DNA matches it firmly. Clone size is given for some rows only: seen once, a few or many times, or a class if the clone is expanded.

d_gene	j_gene	abundance	v_gene	CDR3aa	CDR3nt
.	TRBJ1-1	.	TRBV7-3	CASRVSGGTSEAFF	TGTGCCAGCAGGGTATCGGGGGGCACTAGTGAAGCTTTCTTT
.	TRBJ1-6	.	TRBV7-2	CASRAIGELANSPLHF	TGTGCCAGCCGGGCCATCGGGGAATTGGCGAATTCACCCCTCCACTTT
.	TRBJ2-1	.	TRBV5-6	CASSTRDRTYNEQFF	TGTGCCAGCAGCACCCGGGACCGAACCTACAATGAGCAGTTCTTC
.	TRBJ1-1	.	TRBV11-2	CASSLGGYGGTEAFF	TGTGCCAGCAGCTTGGGAGGGTATGGGGGCACTGAAGCTTTCTTT
TRBD2	TRBJ2-7	once	TRBV7-9	CASSPGGGAVEQYF	TGTGCCAGCAGCCCAGGCGGGGGAGCCGTCGAGCAGTACTTC
TRBD2	TRBJ2-2	.	TRBV28	CASTLNRPGLAVTGELFF	TGTGCCAGCACACTCAATAGACCGGGACTAGCGGTTACCGGGGAGCTGTTTTTT
TRBD1	TRBJ2-7	once	TRBV28	CASSGTGVFYEQYF	TGTGCCAGCAGCGGGACAGGCGTCTTCTACGAGCAGTACTTC
TRBD2	TRBJ2-1	.	TRBV9	CASSGREGRNNEQFF	TGTGCCAGCAGCGGACGGGAGGGCCGAAACAATGAGCAGTTCTTC
.	TRBJ1-5	once	TRBV28	CASSKTRIRVSNQPQHF	TGTGCCAGCAGCAAAACCCGTATCAGGGTTAGCAATCAGCCCCAGCATTTT
TRBD2	TRBJ2-7	.	TRBV19	CASSGTSGSNSHEQYF	TGTGCCAGTAGTGGGACTAGCGGGAGTAATTCCCACGAGCAGTACTTC
.	TRBJ2-2	.	TRBV29-1	CSVRGPGFLGSGTGELFF	TGCAGCGTTCGGGGCCCTGGGTTCCTCGGGAGCGGTACCGGGGAGCTGTTTTTT
.	TRBJ2-2	.	TRBV6-5	CASKPGTNTGELFF	TGTGCCAGCAAACCGGGGACGAACACCGGGGAGCTGTTTTTT
.	TRBJ2-3	.	TRBV28	CASSLSQGILGTDTQYF	TGTGCCAGCAGTTTATCACAGGGTATTTTGGGAACAGATACGCAGTATTTT
.	TRBJ1-1	.	TRBV5-4	CASSPGGREYEAFF	TGTGCCAGCAGCCCCGGGGGCAGGGAATATGAAGCTTTCTTT
.	TRBJ1-4	.	TRBV19	CASSSRGGVGEKLFF	TGTGCCAGTAGTTCCCGAGGAGGGGTGGGAGAAAAACTGTTTTTT
TRBD1	TRBJ1-4	.	TRBV2	CASSALGQENEKLFF	TGTGCCAGCAGTGCCTTGGGACAGGAAAATGAAAAACTGTTTTTT
TRBD2	TRBJ2-1	.	TRBV5-5	CASSITSGRALSSYNEQFF	TGTGCCAGCAGCATCACTAGCGGGAGGGCCCTAAGCTCCTACAATGAGCAGTTCTTC
TRBD2	TRBJ2-7	.	TRBV7-9	CASSLEWGTSGKYEQYF	TGTGCCAGCAGCTTAGAATGGGGGACTAGCGGGAAATACGAGCAGTACTTC
.	TRBJ2-2	.	TRBV21-1	CASSKVGVVSGELFF	TGTGCCAGCAGCAAAGTAGGGGTAGTCAGCGGGGAGCTGTTTTTT
.	TRBJ2-7	.	TRBV7-2	CASSAATTYEQYF	TGTGCCAGCAGCGCTGCAACAACCTACGAGCAGTACTTC
TRBD1	TRBJ1-5	.	TRBV29-1	CSVVDRGRNQPQHF	TGCAGCGTTGTTGACAGGGGAAGAAATCAGCCCCAGCATTTT
.	TRBJ2-1	.	TRBV18	CASSPASRVDEQFF	TGTGCCAGCTCACCAGCGTCCCGGGTCGATGAGCAGTTCTTC
.	TRBJ2-5	once	TRBV5-1	CASSLGGKSGQETQYF	TGCGCCAGCAGCTTGGGTGGGAAGTCTGGGCAAGAGACCCAGTACTTC
.	TRBJ1-2	once	TRBV2	CASGGSNYGYTF	TGTGCCAGCGGGGGATCTAACTATGGCTACACCTTC
TRBD1	TRBJ2-7	.	TRBV28	CASSLPGQVVKDYEQYF	TGTGCCAGCAGTTTACCGGGACAGGTGGTGAAAGACTACGAGCAGTACTTC
.	TRBJ2-2	.	TRBV10-1	CASSGSSDYNTGELFF	TGCGCCAGCAGCGGCTCTTCGGACTATAACACCGGGGAGCTGTTTTTT
.	TRBJ1-3	once	TRBV10-1	CASRSGSGNTIYF	TGCGCCAGCCGGAGCGGCTCTGGAAACACCATATATTTT
.	TRBJ1-2	.	TRBV4-1	CASSPGRGIVDGYTF	TGCGCCAGCAGCCCGGGACGGGGAATCGTTGATGGCTACACCTTC
.	TRBJ1-5	.	TRBV5-6	CASSLALGQPQHF	TGTGCCAGCAGCTTGGCTTTGGGACAGCCCCAGCATTTT
TRBD1	TRBJ1-1	.	TRBV14	CASSDPGQGRTEAFF	TGTGCCAGCAGCGATCCGGGACAGGGACGCACTGAAGCTTTCTTT
TRBD2	TRBJ2-5	.	TRBV6-5	CASKKAGGPKGAQYF	TGTGCCAGCAAAAAAGCGGGAGGGCCCAAAGGGGCCCAGTACTTC
.	TRBJ2-5	.	TRBV28	CASTIEDRGRLETQYF	TGTGCCAGCACTATCGAGGACCGAGGGAGGTTGGAGACCCAGTACTTC
TRBD1	TRBJ1-2	.	TRBV19	CASSRDRVVGYTF	TGTGCCAGTAGCCGGGACAGGGTGGTTGGCTACACCTTC
.	TRBJ2-7	.	TRBV5-1	CASSLEGKLGSYEQYF	TGCGCCAGCAGCTTGGAAGGCAAACTGGGGTCCTACGAGCAGTACTTC
.	TRBJ2-7	.	TRBV18	CASSPPGLYYEQYF	TGTGCCAGCTCACCACCGGGGCTGTACTACGAGCAGTACTTC
.	TRBJ2-1	.	TRBV7-3	CASSPQNNEQFF	TGTGCCAGCAGCCCCCAAAACAATGAGCAGTTCTTC
TRBD2	TRBJ2-2	once	TRBV7-3	CASSSRTSATGELFF	TGTGCCAGCAGCTCCAGGACTAGCGCCACCGGGGAGCTGTTTTTT
TRBD1	TRBJ2-5	.	TRBV4-1	CASSLDRGRETQYF	TGCGCCAGCAGCCTAGACAGGGGGCGGGAGACCCAGTACTTC
.	TRBJ2-1	.	TRBV20-1	CSARDAYEQFF	TGCAGTGCTAGAGATGCGTATGAGCAGTTCTTC
.	TRBJ1-5	few	TRBV27	CASSLSWRVRRPQHF	TGTGCCAGCAGTTTATCGTGGCGGGTTAGGAGGCCCCAGCATTTT
TRBD1	TRBJ1-2	.	TRBV6-1	CASSVTGAGYGYTF	TGTGCCAGCAGTGTTACAGGGGCCGGCTATGGCTACACCTTC
.	TRBJ1-1	.	TRBV10-1	CASSPPGKNTEAFF	TGCGCCAGCAGTCCCCCAGGAAAGAACACTGAAGCTTTCTTT
.	TRBJ1-1	.	TRBV7-9	CASSAMASGTEAFF	TGTGCCAGCAGCGCTATGGCTAGCGGCACTGAAGCTTTCTTT
TRBD2	TRBJ2-1	.	TRBV14	CASSQDAGANYNEQFF	TGTGCCAGCAGCCAAGATGCGGGAGCAAACTACAATGAGCAGTTCTTC
.	TRBJ2-5	.	TRBV5-4	CASSRYQETQYF	TGTGCCAGCAGCCGGTACCAAGAGACCCAGTACTTC
TRBD2	TRBJ2-2	.	TRBV7-2	CASSFPGLVTGELFF	TGTGCCAGCAGCTTCCCGGGACTAGTCACCGGGGAGCTGTTTTTT
.	TRBJ2-6	.	TRBV19	CASKTPSSGANVLTF	TGTGCCAGTAAGACACCGAGCTCTGGGGCCAACGTCCTGACTTTC
TRBD2	TRBJ2-3	.	TRBV5-1	CASSVNIGTSGSTDTQYF	TGCGCCAGCAGCGTCAATATTGGGACTAGCGGTTCCACAGATACGCAGTATTTT
TRBD1	TRBJ1-4	.	TRBV6-5	CASSGTGGTNEKLFF	TGTGCCAGCAGTGGTACAGGGGGAACTAATGAAAAACTGTTTTTT
TRBD1	TRBJ2-5	once	TRBV27	CASRTDRAQETQYF	TGTGCCAGCAGGACGGACAGGGCGCAAGAGACCCAGTACTTC
TRBD2	TRBJ2-1	.	TRBV2	CASSVYGAGEYEQFF	TGTGCCAGCAGTGTTTACGGAGCGGGAGAATATGAGCAGTTCTTC
.	TRBJ2-3	.	TRBV27	CATSEGRTIGTDTQYF	TGTGCCACTTCTGAGGGGCGGACTATTGGCACAGATACGCAGTATTTT